This is a list of T cell receptor beta chains from one sample in a study of T cells in localized non-small cell lung cancer. Profiling relied on immunoSEQ multiplex PCR, and the TCRdb table lists in-frame clones only, not all of them. The table includes tens of thousands of clones, approximately 90% detected once. This specimen consisted of peripheral blood, obtained before any cancer treatment. The origin of the receptors is a woman aged 40 to 75 with stage I squamous cell lung carcinoma. Both conserved end residues are part of each CDR3. The D gene is left open where the match is weak. Clone size is not always given. Where it is, it says once, few, many or a class for expanded clones.

>TRBV7-8|NA|TRBJ2-2|NA
CASSSTTGRTGELFF
TGTGCCAGCAGCTCCACGACAGGCCGCACCGGGGAGCTGTTTTTT
>TRBV19|NA|TRBJ2-6|TRBD1
CASGRQGTGANVLTF
TGTGCCAGTGGTCGACAGGGGACTGGGGCCAACGTCCTGACTTTC
>TRBV2|NA|TRBJ1-5|NA
CASTSQGYGNQPQHF
TGTGCCAGCACCTCACAGGGATATGGCAATCAGCCCCAGCATTTT
>TRBV7-3|NA|TRBJ1-1|NA
CASSLTYENTEAFF
TGTGCCAGCAGCTTAACGTATGAAAACACTGAAGCTTTCTTT
>TRBV5-1|NA|TRBJ2-7|TRBD1
CASSLQGAYEQYF
TGCGCCAGCAGCTTGCAGGGGGCCTACGAGCAGTACTTC
>TRBV7-8|NA|TRBJ2-7|NA
CASQGTLDRGSYEQYF
TGTGCCAGCCAGGGAACCCTAGATCGGGGGAGCTACGAGCAGTACTTC
>TRBV30|NA|TRBJ1-5|NA
CAWSVRQNQPQHF
TGTGCCTGGAGTGTACGACAGAATCAGCCCCAGCATTTT
>TRBV15|NA|TRBJ1-6|TRBD1
CATSRDKGANSPLHF
TGTGCCACCAGCAGAGATAAGGGGGCCAATTCACCCCTCCACTTT
>TRBV29-1|NA|TRBJ2-3|NA
CSVQKQDRTDTQYF
TGCAGCGTTCAGAAGCAGGACCGCACAGATACGCAGTATTTT
>TRBV5-1|NA|TRBJ2-4|NA
CASSLDRFKNIQYF
TGCGCCAGCAGCTTGGACCGTTTCAAAAACATTCAGTACTTC
>TRBV9|once|TRBJ1-1|NA
CASSVGDTPWVNTEAFF
TGTGCCAGCAGCGTAGGGGACACTCCCTGGGTGAACACTGAAGCTTTCTTT
>TRBV27|NA|TRBJ2-1|TRBD1
CASSLGQGIHNEQFF
TGTGCCAGCAGTTTGGGACAGGGCATACACAATGAGCAGTTCTTC
>TRBV5-1|NA|TRBJ2-3|NA
CASRKAGYTDTQYF
TGCGCCAGCAGAAAGGCAGGGTACACAGATACGCAGTATTTT
>TRBV5-4|NA|TRBJ2-7|NA
CASSSKTGSYEQYF
TGTGCCAGCAGCTCGAAGACAGGTTCCTACGAGCAGTACTTC
>TRBV7-9|NA|TRBJ1-1|TRBD1
CASSLAAGGAIGEAFF
TGTGCCAGCAGCTTAGCGGCAGGGGGCGCGATTGGGGAAGCTTTCTTT
>TRBV4-1|NA|TRBJ2-7|NA
CASRGGGEYEQYF
TGCGCCTCAAGGGGAGGGGGGGAATACGAGCAGTACTTC
>TRBV5-1|once|TRBJ2-5|NA
CASRETGAIQETQYF
TGCGCCAGCAGGGAGACCGGGGCGATTCAAGAGACCCAGTACTTC
>TRBV11-2|once|TRBJ2-5|TRBD1
CASSPDRGRQTQYF
TGTGCCAGCAGCCCCGACAGGGGGCGACAGACCCAGTACTTC
>TRBV12-5|NA|TRBJ1-3|NA
CASSEQSGNTIYF
TGTGCTAGTAGTGAGCAGTCCGGAAACACCATATATTTT
>TRBV2|NA|TRBJ2-6|NA
CASTSRGAGANVLTF
TGTGCCAGCACCTCTCGGGGGGCCGGGGCCAACGTCCTGACTTTC
>TRBV7-9|once|TRBJ1-1|NA
CASSLAPTGNTEAFF
TGTGCCAGCAGCTTAGCCCCGACAGGGAACACTGAAGCTTTCTTT
>TRBV14|NA|TRBJ2-7|NA
CASSQGASVEQYF
TGTGCCAGCAGCCAAGGAGCTAGTGTCGAGCAGTACTTC
>TRBV5-1|NA|TRBJ1-6|TRBD1
CASSPSDRGDSPLHF
TGCGCCAGCAGCCCCTCGGACAGGGGGGATTCACCCCTCCACTTT
>TRBV29-1|NA|TRBJ1-1|NA
CSVEGPRRGTEAFF
TGCAGCGTTGAGGGACCTCGCCGGGGCACTGAAGCTTTCTTT
>TRBV9|NA|TRBJ2-3|NA
CASSVDGYTDTQYF
TGTGCCAGCAGCGTAGACGGTTACACAGATACGCAGTATTTT
>TRBV29-1|NA|TRBJ1-2|NA
CSVAPQAPYGYTF
TGCAGCGTGGCCCCACAGGCACCCTATGGCTACACCTTC
>TRBV30|NA|TRBJ1-5|NA
CAWSGGGGNQPQHF
TGTGCCTGGAGTGGGGGAGGGGGGAATCAGCCCCAGCATTTT
>TRBV7-8|once|TRBJ1-2|TRBD1
CASSLVSGGNYGYTF
TGTGCCAGCAGCTTAGTTTCAGGGGGAAACTATGGCTACACCTTC
>TRBV18|NA|TRBJ1-4|TRBD1
CASSPGQGNEKLFF
TGTGCCAGCTCACCGGGACAGGGGAATGAAAAACTGTTTTTT
>TRBV5-1|once|TRBJ2-5|TRBD2
CASSILAGGQETQYF
TGCGCCAGCAGCATTCTAGCGGGGGGGCAAGAGACCCAGTACTTC
>TRBV10-2|NA|TRBJ2-5|TRBD2
CASRGLALQETQYF
TGCGCCAGCAGGGGACTAGCGTTACAAGAGACCCAGTACTTC
>TRBV9|NA|TRBJ2-1|NA
CASSVVGNSYNEQFF
TGTGCCAGCAGCGTCGTGGGGAACTCCTACAATGAGCAGTTCTTC
>TRBV30|NA|TRBJ1-3|NA
CAWSPGSSGNTIYF
TGTGCCTGGAGTCCCGGCAGCTCTGGAAACACCATATATTTT
>TRBV11-2|NA|TRBJ2-2|NA
CASSPLGVAGELFF
TGTGCCAGCAGCCCCCTGGGCGTAGCCGGGGAGCTGTTTTTT